Given below is one TCR beta chain in context. Per the original data handling: Amplification with reference gene primers provided the estimates of nucleated cell counts. Clones were sequenced by immunoSEQ multiplex PCR, and TCRdb holds only the in-frame ones, with some missing. The DNA gave D and trimming, while V, J and clone size come from that table. This table has 250,000 to 350,000 clones, 89% appearing once. In germline, CDR1 is MDHEN, CDR2 SYDVKM. The V end was cut by 1 base, the J end by 9 bases, with 16 bases between. This CDR3 is built from 16 residues. The data are from a study of blood T cell repertoires in COVID-19. As for the study in general: The samples span acute and convalescent COVID-19 from the United States, Italy and Spain. T cells, B-cell-depleted T cells, or PBMCs supplied cDNA or gDNA.

The genes are TRBV28 and TRBJ1-6, with D uncertain. The material sequenced was peripheral blood. The source of this sequence is a woman between 55 and 75 years old with acute or convalescent COVID-19. CDR3 sequence (DNA): TGTGCCAGCAGTTTATTCAGCTTGTTATCGGGTTCACCCCTCCACTTT. As protein: CASSLFSLLSGSPLHF.